The clone carrying this TCR beta chain showed up just once. Its antigen remains unidentified. The sample originates from a study of cytomegalovirus exposure and HLA in healthy donors. The trim removed 3 bases at V and 5 bases at J, leaving 10 bases unmatched. CDR3 length equals 16 residues. CDR1 and CDR2 (germline): LGHNA, YSLEER. The study's findings and limits: A link between a missense DCLRE1C variant and TCR beta V- and J-gene trimming emerged from a later analysis.

In the PCR, 60 Vbeta and 13 Jbeta primers were used. Assay used: immunoSEQ multiplex PCR; TCRdb lists only in-frame clones, some missing. The sample holds about 70,000 clones; about 70% are singletons and the top ten take roughly 11%. The sample was PBMCs. The chain joins TRBV4-3 to TRBJ2-7, with 10 bases identical to TRBD1. The receptor comes from a woman aged 25 to 45 in good health and CMV-seronegative. CDR3 loop: CASSQVPGTGDHEQYF. The CDR3, as DNA: TGCGCCAGCAGCCAGGTACCCGGGACAGGGGACCACGAGCAGTACTTC.